The clone carrying this T cell receptor beta chain was found once. The record originates from a study of blood T cell repertoires in COVID-19. Study background: T cells, B-cell-depleted T cells, or PBMCs supplied cDNA or gDNA.

This CDR3 has 16 amino acids. Per germline, CDR1 SGHTA and CDR2 FQGNSA. Trimming cost V 1 base and J 6 bases; bases outside gene matches: 10. Sequenced by immunoSEQ multiplex PCR; TCRdb stores in-frame clones only, minus some. This sample has over 100,000 clones, with around 89% found just once. Recruited during active infection, patients (from Seattle) were subsequently followed longitudinally. The material sequenced was peripheral blood. The chain combines TRBV7-2 with TRBJ1-1; 8 nucleotides agree with TRBD1. The source is a man aged 55 to 70 with COVID-19, enrolled during active disease. The CDR3 here is CASSLGWGRGHSEAFF. CDR3 DNA: TGTGCCAGCAGCTTAGGGTGGGGCAGGGGGCACTCTGAAGCTTTCTTT.